Here is one T cell receptor beta chain with its context. What it binds is not known. These data originate in a study of tumor-infiltrating lymphocytes in localized non-small cell lung cancer. Study context: Patients included smokers and never-smokers with various histologies, some sampled after neoadjuvant chemotherapy.

The protocol was immunoSEQ multiplex PCR, while the TCRdb copy is restricted to in-frame clones and leaves out a portion. The sample carries about 16,000 clones, 65% to 85% recorded once. Study-wide findings and caveats: Not all patients were TCR sequenced, owing to tissue quantity. Recurrence-free survival showed no association with tumor T-cell fraction.

V lost 0 bases, J lost 2 bases, and 10 bases lay in between. The CDR3 has 15 residues. Germline V gene lookup returns CDR1 LNHNV and CDR2 YYDKDF (reference sequence). Specimen: lung tumor tissue. The chain employs TRBV15 and TRBJ1-1; tentative D call: TRBD1 (6 bases). The receptor was derived from a human donor with non-small cell lung cancer. The CDR3 bases are TGTGCCACCAGCAGAGAGGGGGCGCGTAACACTGAAGCTTTCTTT. Residues: CATSREGARNTEAFF.